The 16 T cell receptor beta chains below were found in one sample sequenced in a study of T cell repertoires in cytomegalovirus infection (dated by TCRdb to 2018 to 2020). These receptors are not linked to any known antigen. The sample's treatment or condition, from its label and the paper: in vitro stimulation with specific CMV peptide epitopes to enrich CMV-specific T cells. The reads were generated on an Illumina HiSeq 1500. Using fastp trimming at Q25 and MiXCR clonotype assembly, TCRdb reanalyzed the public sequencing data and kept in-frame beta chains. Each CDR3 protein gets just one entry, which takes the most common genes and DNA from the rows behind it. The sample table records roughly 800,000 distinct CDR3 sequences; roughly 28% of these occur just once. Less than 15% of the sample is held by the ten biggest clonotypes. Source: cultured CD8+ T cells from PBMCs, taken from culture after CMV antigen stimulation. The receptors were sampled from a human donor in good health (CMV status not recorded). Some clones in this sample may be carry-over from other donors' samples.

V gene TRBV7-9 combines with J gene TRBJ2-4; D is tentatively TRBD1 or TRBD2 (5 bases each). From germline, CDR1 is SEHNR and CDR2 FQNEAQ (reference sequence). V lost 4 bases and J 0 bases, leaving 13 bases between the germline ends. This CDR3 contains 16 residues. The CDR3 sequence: CASSSGTLIAKNIQYF. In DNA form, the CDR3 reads TGTGCCAGCAGCTCGGGGACCCTTATAGCCAAAAACATTCAGTACTTC. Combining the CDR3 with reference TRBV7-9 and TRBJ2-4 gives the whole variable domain DTGVSQNPRHKITKRGQNVTFRCDPISEHNRLYWYRQTLGQGPEFLTYFQNEAQLEKSRLLSDRFSAERPKGSFSTLEIQRTEQGDSAMYLCASSSGTLIAKNIQYFGAGTRLSVL.

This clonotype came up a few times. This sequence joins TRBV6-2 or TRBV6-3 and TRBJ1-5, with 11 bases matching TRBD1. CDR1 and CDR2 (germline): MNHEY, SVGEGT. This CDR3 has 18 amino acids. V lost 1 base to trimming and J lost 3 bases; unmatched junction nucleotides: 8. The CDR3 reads CASSYFGQGAISNQPQHF. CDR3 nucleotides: TGTGCCAGCAGTTACTTCGGACAGGGGGCAATTTCCAATCAGCCCCAGCATTTT.

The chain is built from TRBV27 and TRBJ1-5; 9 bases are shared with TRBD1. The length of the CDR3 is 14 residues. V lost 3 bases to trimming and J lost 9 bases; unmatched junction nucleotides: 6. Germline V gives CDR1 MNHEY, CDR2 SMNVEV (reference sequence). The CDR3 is CASSLGQGGRPQHF. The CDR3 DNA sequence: TGTGCCAGCAGTTTGGGACAGGGTGGTAGGCCCCAGCATTTT.

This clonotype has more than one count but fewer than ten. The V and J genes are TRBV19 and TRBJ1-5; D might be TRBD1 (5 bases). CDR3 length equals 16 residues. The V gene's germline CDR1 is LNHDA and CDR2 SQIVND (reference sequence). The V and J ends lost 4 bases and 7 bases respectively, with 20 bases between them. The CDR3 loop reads CASSTPGTPRQQPQHF. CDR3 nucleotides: TGTGCCAGTAGTACCCCCGGGACGCCCCGCCAACAGCCCCAGCATTTT.

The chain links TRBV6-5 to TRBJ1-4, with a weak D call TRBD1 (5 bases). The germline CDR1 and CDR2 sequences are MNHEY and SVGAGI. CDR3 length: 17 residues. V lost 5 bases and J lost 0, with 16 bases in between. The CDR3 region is CASSPEGRLPTNEKLFF. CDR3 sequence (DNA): TGTGCCAGCAGTCCCGAGGGACGGCTTCCAACTAATGAAAAACTGTTTTTT.

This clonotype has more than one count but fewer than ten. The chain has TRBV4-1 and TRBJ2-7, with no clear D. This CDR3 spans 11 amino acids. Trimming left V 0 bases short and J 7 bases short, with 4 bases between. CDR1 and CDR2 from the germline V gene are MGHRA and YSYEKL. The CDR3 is CASSQEEEQYF. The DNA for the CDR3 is TGCGCCAGCAGCCAAGAGGAGGAGCAGTACTTC.

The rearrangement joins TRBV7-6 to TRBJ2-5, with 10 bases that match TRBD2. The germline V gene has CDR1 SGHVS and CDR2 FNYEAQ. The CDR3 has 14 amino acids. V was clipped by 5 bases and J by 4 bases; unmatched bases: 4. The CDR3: CASSPSGGVETQYF. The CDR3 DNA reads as TGTGCCAGCAGCCCAAGCGGGGGGGTAGAGACCCAGTACTTC.

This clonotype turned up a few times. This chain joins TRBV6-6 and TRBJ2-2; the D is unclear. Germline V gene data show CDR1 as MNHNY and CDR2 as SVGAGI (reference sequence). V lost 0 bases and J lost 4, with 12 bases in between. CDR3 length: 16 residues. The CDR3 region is CASSYSQTRLTGELFF. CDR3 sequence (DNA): TGTGCCAGCAGTTACTCTCAGACCCGACTCACCGGGGAGCTGTTTTTT.

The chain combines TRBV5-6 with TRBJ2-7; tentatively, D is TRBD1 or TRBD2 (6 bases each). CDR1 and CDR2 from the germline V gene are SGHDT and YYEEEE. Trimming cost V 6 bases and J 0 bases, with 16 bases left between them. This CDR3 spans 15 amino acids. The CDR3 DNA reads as TGTGCCAGCACCCTAGGGGGGCCTGACTCCTACGAGCAGTACGTC. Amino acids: CASTLGGPDSYEQYV.

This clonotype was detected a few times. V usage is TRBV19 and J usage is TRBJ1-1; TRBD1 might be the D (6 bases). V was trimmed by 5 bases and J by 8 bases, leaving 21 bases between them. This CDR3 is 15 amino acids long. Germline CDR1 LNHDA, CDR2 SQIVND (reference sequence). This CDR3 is CASSWEGRGISEAFF. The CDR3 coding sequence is TGTGCCAGTAGTTGGGAAGGCAGGGGCATATCAGAAGCTTTCTTT.

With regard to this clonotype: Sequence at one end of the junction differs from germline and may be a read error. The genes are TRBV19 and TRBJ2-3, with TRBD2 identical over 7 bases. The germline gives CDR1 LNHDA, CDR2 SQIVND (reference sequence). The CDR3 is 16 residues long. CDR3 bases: TGTGCCGGTAGTATCTTGGCGGGGGATAGCACAGATACGCAGTATTTT. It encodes CAGSILAGDSTDTQYF. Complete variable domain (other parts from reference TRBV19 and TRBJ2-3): DGGITQSPKYLFRKEGQNVTLSCEQNLNHDAMYWYRQDPGQGLRLIYYSQIVNDFQKGDIAEGYSVSREKKESFPLTVTSAQKNPTAFYLCAGSILAGDSTDTQYFGPGTRLTVL.

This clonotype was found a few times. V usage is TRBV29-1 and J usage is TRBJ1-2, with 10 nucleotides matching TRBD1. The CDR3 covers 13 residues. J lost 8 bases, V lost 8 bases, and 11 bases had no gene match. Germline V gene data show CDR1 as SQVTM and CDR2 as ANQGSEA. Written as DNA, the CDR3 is TGCAGCCCATGGGGGACAGGGGATGAAGGCTACACCTTC. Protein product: CSPWGTGDEGYTF.

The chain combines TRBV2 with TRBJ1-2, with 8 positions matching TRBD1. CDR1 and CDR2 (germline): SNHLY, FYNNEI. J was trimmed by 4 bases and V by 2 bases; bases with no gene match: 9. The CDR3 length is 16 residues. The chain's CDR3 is CASSERDRYIFYGYTF. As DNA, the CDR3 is TGTGCCAGCAGTGAAAGGGACAGGTATATCTTCTATGGCTACACCTTC.

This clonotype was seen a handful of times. The CDR3 sequence: CASSSRTGSNTGELFF. The DNA for the CDR3 is TGTGCCAGCAGCTCACGGACAGGATCGAACACCGGGGAGCTGTTTTTT. The chain couples TRBV5-4 to TRBJ2-2, with TRBD1 matching 7 bases. V gave up 3 bases and J gave up 0 bases; unmatched junction bases: 5. Germline CDR1 SGHNT, CDR2 YYREEE (reference sequence). The CDR3 contains 16 residues.

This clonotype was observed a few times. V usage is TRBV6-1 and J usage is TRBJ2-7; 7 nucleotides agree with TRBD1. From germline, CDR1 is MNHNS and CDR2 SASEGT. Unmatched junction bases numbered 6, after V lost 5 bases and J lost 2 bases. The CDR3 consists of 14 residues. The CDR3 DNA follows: TGTGCCAGCAGTCCAGGGACAGATACCTACGAGCAGTACTTC. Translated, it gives CASSPGTDTYEQYF.

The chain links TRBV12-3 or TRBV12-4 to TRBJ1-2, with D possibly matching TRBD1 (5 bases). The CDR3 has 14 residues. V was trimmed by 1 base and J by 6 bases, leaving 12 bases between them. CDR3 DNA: TGTGCCAGCAGTTTAGGAGGGGCGCGGGATGGCTACACCTTC. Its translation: CASSLGGARDGYTF.